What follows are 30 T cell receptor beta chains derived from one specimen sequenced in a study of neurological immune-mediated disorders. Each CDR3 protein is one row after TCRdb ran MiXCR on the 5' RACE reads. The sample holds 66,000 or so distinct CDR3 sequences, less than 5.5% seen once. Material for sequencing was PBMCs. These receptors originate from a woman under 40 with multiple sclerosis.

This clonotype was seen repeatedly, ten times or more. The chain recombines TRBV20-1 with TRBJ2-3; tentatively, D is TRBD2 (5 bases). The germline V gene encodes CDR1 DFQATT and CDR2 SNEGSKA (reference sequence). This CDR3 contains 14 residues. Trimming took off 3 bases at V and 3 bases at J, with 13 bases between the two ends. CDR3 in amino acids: CSARKGSRTDTQYF. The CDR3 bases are TGCAGTGCTAGGAAAGGGAGTAGGACAGATACGCAGTATTTT.

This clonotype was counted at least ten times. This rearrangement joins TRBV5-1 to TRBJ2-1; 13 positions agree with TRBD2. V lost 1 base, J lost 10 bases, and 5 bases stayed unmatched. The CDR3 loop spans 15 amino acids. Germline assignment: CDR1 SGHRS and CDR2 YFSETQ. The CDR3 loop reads CASSLFTSGGAEQFF. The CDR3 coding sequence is TGCGCCAGCAGCTTGTTCACTAGCGGGGGGGCCGAGCAGTTCTTC.

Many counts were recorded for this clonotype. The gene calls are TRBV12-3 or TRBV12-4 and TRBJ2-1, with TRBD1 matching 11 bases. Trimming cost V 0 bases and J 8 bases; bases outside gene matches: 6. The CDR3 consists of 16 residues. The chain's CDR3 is CASSLAGTGGRHEQFF. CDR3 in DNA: TGTGCCAGCAGTTTAGCCGGGACAGGGGGTCGTCATGAGCAGTTCTTC.

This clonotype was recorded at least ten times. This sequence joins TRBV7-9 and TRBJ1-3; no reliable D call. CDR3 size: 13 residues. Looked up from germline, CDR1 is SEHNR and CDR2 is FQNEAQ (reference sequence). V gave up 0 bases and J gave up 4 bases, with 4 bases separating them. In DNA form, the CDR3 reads TGTGCCAGCAGCTTAGCTGGGGGAAACACCATATATTTT. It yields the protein CASSLAGGNTIYF.

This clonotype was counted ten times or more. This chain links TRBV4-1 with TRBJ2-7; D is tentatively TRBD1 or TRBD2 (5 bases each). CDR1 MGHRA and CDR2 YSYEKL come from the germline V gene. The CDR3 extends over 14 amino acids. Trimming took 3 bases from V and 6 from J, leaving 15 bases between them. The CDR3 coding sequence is TGCGCCAGCAGCCAGATAGGCCCTGGGGGCGAGCAGTACTTC. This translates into CASSQIGPGGEQYF.

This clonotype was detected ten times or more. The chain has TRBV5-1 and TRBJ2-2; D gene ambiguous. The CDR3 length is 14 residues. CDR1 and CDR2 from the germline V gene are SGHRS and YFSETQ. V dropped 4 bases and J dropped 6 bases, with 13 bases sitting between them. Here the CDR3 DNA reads TGCGCCAGCAGCAGCAACATGTTAGCCGGGGAGCTGTTTTTT. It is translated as CASSSNMLAGELFF.

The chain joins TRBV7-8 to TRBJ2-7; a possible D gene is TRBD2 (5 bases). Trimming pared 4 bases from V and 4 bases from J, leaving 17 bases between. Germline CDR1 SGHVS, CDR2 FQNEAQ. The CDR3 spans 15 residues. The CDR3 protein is CASSSGYTRGYEQYF. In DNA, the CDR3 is TGTGCCAGCAGCTCCGGATACACTAGAGGGTACGAGCAGTACTTC.

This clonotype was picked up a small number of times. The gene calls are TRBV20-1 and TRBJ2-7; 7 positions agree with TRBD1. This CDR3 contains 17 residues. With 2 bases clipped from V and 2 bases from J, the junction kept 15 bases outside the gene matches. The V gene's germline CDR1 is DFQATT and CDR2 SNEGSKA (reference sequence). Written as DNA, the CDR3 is TGCAGTGCTAGATCCCTACCCGGGACAGCAAACCCCTACGAGCAGTACTTC. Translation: CSARSLPGTANPYEQYF.

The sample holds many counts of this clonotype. The CDR3 DNA sequence: TGTGCCAGCAGTTACTCGGGGGATGAGCAGTTCTTC. This codes for CASSYSGDEQFF. This chain connects TRBV6-6 to TRBJ2-1; D may correspond to TRBD1 or TRBD2 (5 bases each). V was pared by 0 bases and J by 8 bases, with 5 bases between. The CDR3 is 12 amino acids. The germline V gene encodes CDR1 MNHNY and CDR2 SVGAGI (reference sequence).

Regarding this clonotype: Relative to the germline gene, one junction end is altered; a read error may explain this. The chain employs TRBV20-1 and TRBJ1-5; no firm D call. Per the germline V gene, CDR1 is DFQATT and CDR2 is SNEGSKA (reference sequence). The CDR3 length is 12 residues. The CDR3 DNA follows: TGCAGTGCTAGGGGGATGGATCAGCCCCAGAATTTT. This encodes CSARGMDQPQNF.

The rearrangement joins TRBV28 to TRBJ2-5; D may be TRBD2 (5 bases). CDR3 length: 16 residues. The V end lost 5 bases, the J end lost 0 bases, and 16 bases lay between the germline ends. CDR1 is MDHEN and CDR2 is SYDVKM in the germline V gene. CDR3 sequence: CASSPSHGRNQETQYF. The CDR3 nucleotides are TGTGCCAGCAGTCCTAGCCATGGACGGAACCAAGAGACCCAGTACTTC.

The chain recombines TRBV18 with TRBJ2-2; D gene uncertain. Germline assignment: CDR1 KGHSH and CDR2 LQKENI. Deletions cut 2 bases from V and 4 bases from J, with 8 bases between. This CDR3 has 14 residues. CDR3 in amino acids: CASSPSEITGELFF. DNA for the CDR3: TGTGCCAGCTCACCATCCGAGATCACCGGGGAGCTGTTTTTT.

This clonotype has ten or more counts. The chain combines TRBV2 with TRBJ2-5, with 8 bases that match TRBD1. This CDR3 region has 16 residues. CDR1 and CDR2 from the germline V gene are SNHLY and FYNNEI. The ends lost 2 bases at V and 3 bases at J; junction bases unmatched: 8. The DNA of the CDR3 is TGTGCCAGCAGTGAAAGTCGAACAGGGGGAGAAGAGACCCAGTACTTC. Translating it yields CASSESRTGGEETQYF.

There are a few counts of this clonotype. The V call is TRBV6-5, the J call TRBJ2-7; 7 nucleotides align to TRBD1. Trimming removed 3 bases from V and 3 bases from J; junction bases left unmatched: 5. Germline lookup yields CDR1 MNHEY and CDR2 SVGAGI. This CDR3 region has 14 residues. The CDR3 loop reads CASSYFTGDYEQYF. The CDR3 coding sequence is TGTGCCAGCAGTTATTTCACAGGGGACTACGAGCAGTACTTC.

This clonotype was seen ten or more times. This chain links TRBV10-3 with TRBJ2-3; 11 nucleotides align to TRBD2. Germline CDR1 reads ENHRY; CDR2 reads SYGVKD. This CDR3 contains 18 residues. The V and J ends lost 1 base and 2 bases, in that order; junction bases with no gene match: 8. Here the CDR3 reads CAISEFTSSGGTTDTQYF. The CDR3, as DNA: TGTGCCATCAGTGAGTTCACTTCTAGCGGGGGGACCACAGATACGCAGTATTTT.

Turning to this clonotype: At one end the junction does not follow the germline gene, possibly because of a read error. The DNA of the CDR3 is TGCAGTGCTAGAGGGTCAGGGTCTGATCAGCCCCAGAATTTT. As protein: CSARGSGSDQPQNF. The chain links TRBV20-1 to TRBJ1-5, with TRBD1 as a possible D gene (5 bases). Germline V lookup: CDR1 DFQATT, CDR2 SNEGSKA (reference sequence). The CDR3 totals 14 residues.

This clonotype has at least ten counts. CDR3 residues: CASSQEGGFTPIGPQHF. In DNA, the CDR3 is TGCGCCAGCAGCCAAGAAGGGGGTTTTACCCCGATTGGGCCCCAGCATTTT. The chain carries TRBV4-1 and TRBJ1-5; D is possibly TRBD1 (6 bases). The length of the CDR3 is 17 residues. Per the germline V gene, CDR1 is MGHRA and CDR2 is YSYEKL. Trimming shortened V by 0 bases and J by 9 bases, and 21 bases separated the two germline ends.

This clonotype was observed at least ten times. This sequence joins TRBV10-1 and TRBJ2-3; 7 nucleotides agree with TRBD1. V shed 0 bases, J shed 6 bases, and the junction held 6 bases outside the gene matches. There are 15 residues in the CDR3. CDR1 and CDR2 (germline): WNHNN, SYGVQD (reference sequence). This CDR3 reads CASSESGRGTDTQYF. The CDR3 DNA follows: TGCGCCAGCAGTGAGTCGGGCAGGGGGACGGATACGCAGTATTTT.

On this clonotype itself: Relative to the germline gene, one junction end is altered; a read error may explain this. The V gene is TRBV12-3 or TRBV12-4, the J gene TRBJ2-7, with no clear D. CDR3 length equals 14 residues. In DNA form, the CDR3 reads TGTGCCTGCAGTTCAAAGGTTAGCTCCTACGAGCAGTACTTC. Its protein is CACSSKVSSYEQYF.

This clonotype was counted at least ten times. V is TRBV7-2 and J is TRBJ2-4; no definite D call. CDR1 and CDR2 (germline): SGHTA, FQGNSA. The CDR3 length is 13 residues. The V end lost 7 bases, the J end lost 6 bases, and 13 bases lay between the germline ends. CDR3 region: CASKKATGNIQYF. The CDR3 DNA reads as TGTGCCAGCAAGAAGGCGACCGGAAACATTCAGTACTTC.

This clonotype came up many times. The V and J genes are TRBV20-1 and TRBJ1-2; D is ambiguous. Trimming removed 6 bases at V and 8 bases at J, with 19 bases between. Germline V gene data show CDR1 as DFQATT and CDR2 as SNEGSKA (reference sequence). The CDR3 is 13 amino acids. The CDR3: CSAPVSGKRGYTF. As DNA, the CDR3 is TGCAGTGCCCCAGTTTCGGGGAAAAGGGGCTACACCTTC.

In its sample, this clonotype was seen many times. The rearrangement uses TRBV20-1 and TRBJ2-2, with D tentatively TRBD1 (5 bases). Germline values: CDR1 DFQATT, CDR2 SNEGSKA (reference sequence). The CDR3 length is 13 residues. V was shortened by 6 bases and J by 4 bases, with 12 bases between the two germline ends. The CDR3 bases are TGCAGTGCCCAGGGTTTGACCACCGGGGAGCTGTTTTTT. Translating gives CSAQGLTTGELFF.

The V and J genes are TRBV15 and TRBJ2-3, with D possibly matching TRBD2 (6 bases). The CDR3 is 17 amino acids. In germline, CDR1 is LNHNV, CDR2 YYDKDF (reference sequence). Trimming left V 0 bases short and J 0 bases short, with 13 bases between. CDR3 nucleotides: TGTGCCACCAGCAGAGATGGAGGGACCCCAAGCACAGATACGCAGTATTTT. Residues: CATSRDGGTPSTDTQYF.

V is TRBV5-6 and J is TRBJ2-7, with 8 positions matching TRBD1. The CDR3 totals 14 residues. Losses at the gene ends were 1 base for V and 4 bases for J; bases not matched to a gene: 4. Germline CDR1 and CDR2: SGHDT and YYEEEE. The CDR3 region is CASSLQGAGYEQYF. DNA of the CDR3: TGTGCCAGCAGCTTGCAGGGGGCGGGTTACGAGCAGTACTTC.

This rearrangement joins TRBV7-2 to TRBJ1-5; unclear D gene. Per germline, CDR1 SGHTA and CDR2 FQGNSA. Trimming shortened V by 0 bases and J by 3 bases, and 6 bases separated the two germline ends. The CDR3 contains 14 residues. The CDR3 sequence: CASSLAGPNQPQHF. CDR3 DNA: TGTGCCAGCAGCTTAGCAGGCCCCAATCAGCCCCAGCATTTT.

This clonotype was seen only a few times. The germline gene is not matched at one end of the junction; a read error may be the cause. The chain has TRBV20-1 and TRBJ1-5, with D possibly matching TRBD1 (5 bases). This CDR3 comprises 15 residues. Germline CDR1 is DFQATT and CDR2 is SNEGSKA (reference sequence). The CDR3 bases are TGCAGTGCTAGGGTTGGGGGTGTGGGCAATCAGCCCCAGAATTTT. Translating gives CSARVGGVGNQPQNF.

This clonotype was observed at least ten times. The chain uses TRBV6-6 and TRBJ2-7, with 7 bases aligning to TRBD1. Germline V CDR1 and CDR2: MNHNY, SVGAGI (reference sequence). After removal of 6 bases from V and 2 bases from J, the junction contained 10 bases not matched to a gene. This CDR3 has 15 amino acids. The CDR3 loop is CASSTPPGGAYEQYF. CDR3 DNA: TGTGCCAGCAGCACCCCCCCAGGGGGAGCCTACGAGCAGTACTTC.

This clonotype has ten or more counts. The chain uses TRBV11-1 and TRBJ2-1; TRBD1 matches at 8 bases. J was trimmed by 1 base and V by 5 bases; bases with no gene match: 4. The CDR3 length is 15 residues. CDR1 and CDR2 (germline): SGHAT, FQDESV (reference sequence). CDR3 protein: CASSRTGGSYNEQFF. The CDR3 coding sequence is TGTGCCAGCAGCCGTACAGGGGGATCCTACAATGAGCAGTTCTTC. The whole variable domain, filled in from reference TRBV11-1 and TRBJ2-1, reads EAEVAQSPRYKITEKSQAVAFWCDPISGHATLYWYRQILGQGPELLVQFQDESVVDDSQLPKDRFSAERLKGVDSTLKIQPAELGDSAMYLCASSRTGGSYNEQFFGPGTRLTVL.

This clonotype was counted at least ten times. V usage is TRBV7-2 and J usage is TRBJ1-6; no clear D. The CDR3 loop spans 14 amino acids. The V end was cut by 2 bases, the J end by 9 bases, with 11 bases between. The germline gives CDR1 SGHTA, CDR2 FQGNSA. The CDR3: CASSLNWAGSPLHF. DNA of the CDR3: TGTGCCAGCAGCTTAAATTGGGCTGGTTCACCCCTCCACTTT.

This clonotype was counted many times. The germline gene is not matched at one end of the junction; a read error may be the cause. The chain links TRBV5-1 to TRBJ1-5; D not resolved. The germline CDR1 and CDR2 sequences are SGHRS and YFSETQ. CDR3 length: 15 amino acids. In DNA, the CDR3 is TGCGCCAGCAGCTTGGAGGGAGAACGGTACCAGCCCCAGAATTTT. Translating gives CASSLEGERYQPQNF.